This TCR beta chain comes out of a study of T cell responses to AZD1222 COVID-19 vaccine. Whole-study findings and limits: Spike regions recognized by vaccine-associated CD4 TCRs spanned the protein, led by 160-218 and 743-854.

Whether given at about 4 or about 12 weeks, second doses were pooled. Comment on this clone: Antigen specificity is unknown.

Assay: immunoSEQ multiplex PCR; the TCRdb copy retains only in-frame clones and omits some. The data contain more than 15,000 clones, nearly 90% of them seen just once; the ten biggest clones take up 8.7%. Trimming cost V 5 bases and J 0 bases, with 14 bases left between them. This CDR3 comprises 15 residues. Germline CDR1 reads MDHEN; CDR2 reads SYDVKM. This rearrangement joins TRBV28 to TRBJ2-7; tentative D call: TRBD2 (6 bases). This clonotype was sampled from an adult who received the AZD1222 COVID-19 vaccine. The sequencing used peripheral blood, collected 28 days after the second AZD1222 dose. In DNA, the CDR3 is TGTGCCAGCAGTGGCTGGGAGGACGGCTCCTACGAGCAGTACTTC. Protein product: CASSGWEDGSYEQYF. The full variable domain, rest sourced from reference TRBV28 and TRBJ2-7, is DVKVTQSSRYLVKRTGEKVFLECVQDMDHENMFWYRQDPGLGLRLIYFSYDVKMKEKGDIPEGYSVSREKKERFSLILESASTNQTSMYLCASSGWEDGSYEQYFGPGTRLTVT.